This T cell receptor (beta chain) was sequenced for a study of shared clonotypes between healthy human individuals. Study findings and constraints: Memory subsets generally showed lower estimated richness than naive subsets. Donor scarcity curtailed the genetic and exposure-history diversity represented herein. Generation probabilities of non-shared clonotypes were lower (relative to those shared by all four donors).

On this clone: Its antigen remains unidentified.

TCRdb keeps only in-frame clones here, not all; method: immunoSEQ multiplex PCR. This table holds around 580,000 clones, more than 95% found once. The V gene lost 3 bases and the J gene lost 4 bases, with 4 bases spanning the gap. This CDR3 is built from 12 residues. Germline V gene sequence: CDR1 MDHEN, CDR2 SYDVKM. Selected positively for CCR7 and CD45RO-negative, naive CD8 cells excluded terminally differentiated effector memory CD45RA+ cells. Sequenced input: naive CD8+ T cells sorted from blood. This chain uses TRBV28 with TRBJ1-3, with D uncertain. The origin of this receptor is a man aged 25-45 years in good health. CDR3 sequence reads: CASSFDGNTIYF. The CDR3 DNA reads as TGTGCCAGCAGTTTTGACGGAAACACCATATATTTT. Full variable domain (remainder filled in from reference TRBV28 and TRBJ1-3): DVKVTQSSRYLVKRTGEKVFLECVQDMDHENMFWYRQDPGLGLRLIYFSYDVKMKEKGDIPEGYSVSREKKERFSLILESASTNQTSMYLCASSFDGNTIYFGEGSWLTVV.